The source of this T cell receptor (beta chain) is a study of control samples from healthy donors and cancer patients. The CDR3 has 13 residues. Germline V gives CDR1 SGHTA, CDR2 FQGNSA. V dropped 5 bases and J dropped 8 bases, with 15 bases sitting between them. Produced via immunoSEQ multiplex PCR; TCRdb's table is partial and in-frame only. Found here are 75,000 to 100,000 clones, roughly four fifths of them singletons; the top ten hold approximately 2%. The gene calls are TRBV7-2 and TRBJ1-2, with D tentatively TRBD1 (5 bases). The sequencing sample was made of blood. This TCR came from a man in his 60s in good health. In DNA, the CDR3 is TGTGCCAGCAGCCCCCGCGGGGCGAGCGGCTACACCTTC. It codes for CASSPRGASGYTF.